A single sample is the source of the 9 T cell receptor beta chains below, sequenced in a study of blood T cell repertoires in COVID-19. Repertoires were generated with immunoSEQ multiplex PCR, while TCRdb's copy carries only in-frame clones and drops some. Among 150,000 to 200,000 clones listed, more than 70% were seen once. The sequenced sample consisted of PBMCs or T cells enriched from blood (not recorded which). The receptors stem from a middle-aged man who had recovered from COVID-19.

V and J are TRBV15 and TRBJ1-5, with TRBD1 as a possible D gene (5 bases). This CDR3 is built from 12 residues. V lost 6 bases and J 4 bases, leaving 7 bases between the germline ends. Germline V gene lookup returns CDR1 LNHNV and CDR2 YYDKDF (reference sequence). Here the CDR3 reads CATRKGNQPQHF. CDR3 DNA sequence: TGTGCCACCAGGAAGGGGAATCAGCCCCAGCATTTT. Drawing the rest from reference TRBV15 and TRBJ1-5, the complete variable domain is DAMVIQNPRYQVTQFGKPVTLSCSQTLNHNVMYWYQQKSSQAPKLLFHYYDKDFNNEADTPDNFQSRRPNTSFCFLDIRSPGLGDTAMYLCATRKGNQPQHFGDGTRLSIL.

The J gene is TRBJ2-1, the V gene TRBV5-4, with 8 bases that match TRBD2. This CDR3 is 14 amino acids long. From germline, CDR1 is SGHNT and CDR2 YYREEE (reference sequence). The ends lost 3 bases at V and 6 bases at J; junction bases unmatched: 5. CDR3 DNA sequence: TGTGCCAGCAGCTCGGGACTAGGGGTCAATGAGCAGTTCTTC. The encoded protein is CASSSGLGVNEQFF. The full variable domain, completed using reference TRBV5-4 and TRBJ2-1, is ETGVTQSPTHLIKTRGQQVTLRCSSQSGHNTVSWYQQALGQGPQFIFQYYREEENGRGNFPPRFSGLQFPNYSSELNVNALELDDSALYLCASSSGLGVNEQFFGPGTRLTVL.

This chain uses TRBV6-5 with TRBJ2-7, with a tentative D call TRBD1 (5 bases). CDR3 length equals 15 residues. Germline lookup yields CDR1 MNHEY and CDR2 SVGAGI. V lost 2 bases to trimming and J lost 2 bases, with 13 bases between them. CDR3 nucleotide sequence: TGTGCCAGCAGTTACCCGTCAGGGCGGCCCTACGAGCAGTACGTC. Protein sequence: CASSYPSGRPYEQYV.

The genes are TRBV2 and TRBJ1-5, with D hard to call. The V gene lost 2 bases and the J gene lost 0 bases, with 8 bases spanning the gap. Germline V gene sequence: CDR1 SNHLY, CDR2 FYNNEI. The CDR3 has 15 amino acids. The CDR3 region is CASSESLFSNQPQHF. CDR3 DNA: TGTGCCAGCAGTGAATCCCTTTTTAGCAATCAGCCCCAGCATTTT.

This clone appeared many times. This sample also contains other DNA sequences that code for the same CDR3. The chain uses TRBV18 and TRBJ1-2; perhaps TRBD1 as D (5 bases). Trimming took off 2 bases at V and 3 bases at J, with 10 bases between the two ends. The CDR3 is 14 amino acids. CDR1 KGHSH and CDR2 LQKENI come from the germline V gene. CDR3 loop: CASSPGGRYYGYTF. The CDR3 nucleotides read TGTGCCAGCTCACCAGGGGGGAGATACTATGGCTACACCTTC.

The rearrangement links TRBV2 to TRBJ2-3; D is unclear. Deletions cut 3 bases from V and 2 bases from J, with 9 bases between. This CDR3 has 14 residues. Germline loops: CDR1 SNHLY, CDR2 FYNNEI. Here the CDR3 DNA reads TGTGCCAGCAGTGATATCCTAGTCACAGATACGCAGTATTTT. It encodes CASSDILVTDTQYF.

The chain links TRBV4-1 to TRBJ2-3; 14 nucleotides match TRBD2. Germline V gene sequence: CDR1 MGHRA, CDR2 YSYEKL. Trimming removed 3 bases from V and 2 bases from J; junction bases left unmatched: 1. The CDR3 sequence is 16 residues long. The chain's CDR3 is CASSQGLAGVTDTQYF. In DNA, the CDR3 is TGCGCCAGCAGCCAGGGACTAGCGGGGGTCACAGATACGCAGTATTTT.

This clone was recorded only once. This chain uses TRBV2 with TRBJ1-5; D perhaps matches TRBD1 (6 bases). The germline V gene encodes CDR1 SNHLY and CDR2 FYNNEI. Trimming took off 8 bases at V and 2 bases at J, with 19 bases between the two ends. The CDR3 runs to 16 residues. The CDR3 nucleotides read TGTGCCAGCGTGGGGGCCGGGGGGTATGGCAATCAGCCCCAGCATTTT. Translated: CASVGAGGYGNQPQHF.

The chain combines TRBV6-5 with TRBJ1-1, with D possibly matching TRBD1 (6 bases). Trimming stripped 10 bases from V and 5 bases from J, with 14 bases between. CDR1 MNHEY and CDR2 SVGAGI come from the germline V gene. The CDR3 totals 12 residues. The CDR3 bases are TGTGCCATCCTACAGGGCGGGACTGAAGCTTTCTTT. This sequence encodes CAILQGGTEAFF.